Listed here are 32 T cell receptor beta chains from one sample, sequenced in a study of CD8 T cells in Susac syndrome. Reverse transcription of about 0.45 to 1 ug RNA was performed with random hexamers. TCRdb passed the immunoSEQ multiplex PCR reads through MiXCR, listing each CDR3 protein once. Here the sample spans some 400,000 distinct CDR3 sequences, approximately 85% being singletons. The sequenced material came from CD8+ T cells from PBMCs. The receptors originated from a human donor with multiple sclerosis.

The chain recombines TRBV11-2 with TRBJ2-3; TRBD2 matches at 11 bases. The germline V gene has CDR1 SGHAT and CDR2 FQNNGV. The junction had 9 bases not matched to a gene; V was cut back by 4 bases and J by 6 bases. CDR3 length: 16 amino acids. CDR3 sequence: CASSSPLAGEVDTQYF. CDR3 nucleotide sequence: TGTGCCAGCAGCTCCCCACTAGCGGGAGAGGTGGATACGCAGTATTTT.

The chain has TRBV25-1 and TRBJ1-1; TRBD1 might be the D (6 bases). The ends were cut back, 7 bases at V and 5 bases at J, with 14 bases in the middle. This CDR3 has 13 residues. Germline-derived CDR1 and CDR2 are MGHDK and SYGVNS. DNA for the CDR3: TGTGCCAGCATACAGGGAGTCAATACTGAAGCTTTCTTT. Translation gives CASIQGVNTEAFF.

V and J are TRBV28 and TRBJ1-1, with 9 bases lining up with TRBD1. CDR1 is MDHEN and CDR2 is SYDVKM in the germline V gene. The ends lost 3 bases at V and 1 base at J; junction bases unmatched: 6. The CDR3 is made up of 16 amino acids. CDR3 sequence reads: CASSLHPGQGNTEAFF. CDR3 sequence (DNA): TGTGCCAGCAGTTTGCATCCGGGACAGGGGAACACTGAAGCTTTCTTT. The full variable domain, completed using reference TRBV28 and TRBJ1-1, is DVKVTQSSRYLVKRTGEKVFLECVQDMDHENMFWYRQDPGLGLRLIYFSYDVKMKEKGDIPEGYSVSREKKERFSLILESASTNQTSMYLCASSLHPGQGNTEAFFGQGTRLTVV.

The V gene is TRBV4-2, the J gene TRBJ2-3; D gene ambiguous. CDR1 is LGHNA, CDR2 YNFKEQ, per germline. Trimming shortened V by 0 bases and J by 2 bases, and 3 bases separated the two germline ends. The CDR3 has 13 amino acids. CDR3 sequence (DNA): TGTGCCAGCAGCCAAGAGACCACAGATACGCAGTATTTT. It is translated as CASSQETTDTQYF.

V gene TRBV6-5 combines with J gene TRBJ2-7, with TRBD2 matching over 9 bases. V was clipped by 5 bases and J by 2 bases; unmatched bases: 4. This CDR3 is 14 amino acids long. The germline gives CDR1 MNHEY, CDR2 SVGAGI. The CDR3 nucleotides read TGTGCCAGCAGTAATATAGCGGGAGCCTACGAGCAGTACTTC. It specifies CASSNIAGAYEQYF.

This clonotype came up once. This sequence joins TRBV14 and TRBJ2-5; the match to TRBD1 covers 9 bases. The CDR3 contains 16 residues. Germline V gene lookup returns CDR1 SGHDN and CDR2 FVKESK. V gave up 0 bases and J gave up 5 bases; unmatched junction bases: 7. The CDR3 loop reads CASSQDSPDRGETQYF. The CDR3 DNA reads TGTGCCAGCAGCCAAGATAGTCCGGACAGGGGTGAGACCCAGTACTTC.

DNA of the CDR3: TGCAGCGTTGAAGACCTCCCGGGACCGTCCTATGGCTACACCTTC. Translated: CSVEDLPGPSYGYTF. The V gene is TRBV29-1, the J gene TRBJ1-2; the D gene is possibly TRBD1 (5 bases). This CDR3 spans 15 amino acids. V was shortened by 0 bases and J by 4 bases, with 15 bases between the two germline ends. Germline V gene data show CDR1 as SQVTM and CDR2 as ANQGSEA.

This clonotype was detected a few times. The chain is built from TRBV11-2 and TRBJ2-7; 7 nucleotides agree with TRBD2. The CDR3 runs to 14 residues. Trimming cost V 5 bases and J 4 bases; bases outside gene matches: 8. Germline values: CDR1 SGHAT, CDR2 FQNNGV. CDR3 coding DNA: TGTGCCAGCAGCGCCGTAGGGGAGGGGTACGAGCAGTACTTC. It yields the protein CASSAVGEGYEQYF.

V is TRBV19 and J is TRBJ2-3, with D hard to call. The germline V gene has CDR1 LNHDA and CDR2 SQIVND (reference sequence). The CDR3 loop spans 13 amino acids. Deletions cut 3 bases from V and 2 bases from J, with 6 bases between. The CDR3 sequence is CASSIPNTDTQYF. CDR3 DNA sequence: TGTGCCAGTAGTATTCCGAACACAGATACGCAGTATTTT.

The CDR3 sequence is CASSFLMYEQYF. In DNA, the CDR3 is TGTGCCAGCAGTTTTTTAATGTACGAGCAGTACTTC. The chain combines TRBV12-3 or TRBV12-4 with TRBJ2-7; no clear D gene. Trimming stripped 3 bases from V and 4 bases from J, with 7 bases between. This CDR3 comprises 12 residues.

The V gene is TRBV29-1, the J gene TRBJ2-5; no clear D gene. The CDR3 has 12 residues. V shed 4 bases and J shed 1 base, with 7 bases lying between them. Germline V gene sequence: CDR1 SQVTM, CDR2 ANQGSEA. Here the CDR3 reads CSVVGFQETQYF. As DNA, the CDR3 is TGCAGCGTTGTGGGCTTCCAAGAGACCCAGTACTTC.

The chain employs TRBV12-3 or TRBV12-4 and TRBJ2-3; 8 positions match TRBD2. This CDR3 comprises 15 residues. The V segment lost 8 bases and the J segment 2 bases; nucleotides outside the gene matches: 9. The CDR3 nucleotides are TGTGCCAGCTGGGGAAGCGGGAGTTACACAGATACGCAGTATTTT. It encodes CASWGSGSYTDTQYF.

CDR3: CASSIAGWRPGELFF. The DNA of the CDR3 is TGTGCCAGTAGTATAGCGGGCTGGCGGCCCGGGGAGCTGTTTTTT. The gene calls are TRBV19 and TRBJ2-2; D is undetermined. The germline V gene encodes CDR1 LNHDA and CDR2 SQIVND (reference sequence). V was shortened by 1 base and J by 6 bases, with 12 bases between the two germline ends. The CDR3 has 15 amino acids.

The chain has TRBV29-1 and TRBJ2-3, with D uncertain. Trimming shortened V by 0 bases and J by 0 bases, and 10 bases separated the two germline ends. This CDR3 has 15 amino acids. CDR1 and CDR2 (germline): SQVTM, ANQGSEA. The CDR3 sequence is CSVEDWVGSTDTQYF. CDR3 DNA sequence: TGCAGCGTTGAAGATTGGGTAGGGAGCACAGATACGCAGTATTTT.

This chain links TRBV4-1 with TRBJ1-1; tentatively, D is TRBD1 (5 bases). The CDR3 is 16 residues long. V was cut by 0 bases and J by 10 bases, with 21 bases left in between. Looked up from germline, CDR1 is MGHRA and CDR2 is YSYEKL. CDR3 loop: CASSQEGVGSILSAFF. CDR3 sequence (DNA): TGCGCCAGCAGCCAAGAAGGGGTGGGAAGTATATTGTCAGCTTTCTTT.

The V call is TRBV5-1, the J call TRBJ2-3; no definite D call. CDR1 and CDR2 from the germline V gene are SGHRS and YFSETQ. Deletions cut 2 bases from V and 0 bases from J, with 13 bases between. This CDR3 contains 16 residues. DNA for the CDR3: TGCGCCAGCAGCTTATGGGCTACCTCAAGCACAGATACGCAGTATTTT. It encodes CASSLWATSSTDTQYF.

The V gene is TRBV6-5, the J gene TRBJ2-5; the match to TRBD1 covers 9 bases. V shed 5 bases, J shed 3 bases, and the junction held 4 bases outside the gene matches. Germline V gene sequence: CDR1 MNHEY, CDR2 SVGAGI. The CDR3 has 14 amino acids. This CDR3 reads CASSPWTGEETQYF. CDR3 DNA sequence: TGTGCCAGCAGTCCCTGGACAGGGGAAGAGACCCAGTACTTC.

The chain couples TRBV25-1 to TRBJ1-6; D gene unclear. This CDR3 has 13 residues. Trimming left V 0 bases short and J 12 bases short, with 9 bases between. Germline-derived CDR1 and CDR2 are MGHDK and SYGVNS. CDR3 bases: TGTGCCAGCAGTGAATATACGGGGAAACCCCTCCACTTT. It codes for CASSEYTGKPLHF.

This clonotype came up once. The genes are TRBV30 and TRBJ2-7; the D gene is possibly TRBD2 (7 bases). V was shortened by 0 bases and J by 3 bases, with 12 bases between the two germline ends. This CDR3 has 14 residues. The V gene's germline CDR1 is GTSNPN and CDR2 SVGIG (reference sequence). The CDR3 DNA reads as TGTGCCTGGAGTGTAGGGGGGGGAAACTACGAGCAGTACTTC. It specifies CAWSVGGGNYEQYF. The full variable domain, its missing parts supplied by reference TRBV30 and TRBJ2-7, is SQTIHQWPATLVQPVGSPLSLECTVEGTSNPNLYWYRQAAGRGLQLLFYSVGIGQISSEVPQNLSASRPQDRQFILSSKKLLLSDSGFYLCAWSVGGGNYEQYFGPGTRLTVT.

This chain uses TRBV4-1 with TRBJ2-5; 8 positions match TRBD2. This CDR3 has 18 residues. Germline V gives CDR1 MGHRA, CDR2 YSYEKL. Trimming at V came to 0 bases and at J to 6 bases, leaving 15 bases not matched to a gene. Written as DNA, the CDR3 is TGCGCCAGCAGCCAAGATCTAATAGGTAGCGGGACATTCCAGACCCAGTACTTC. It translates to CASSQDLIGSGTFQTQYF.

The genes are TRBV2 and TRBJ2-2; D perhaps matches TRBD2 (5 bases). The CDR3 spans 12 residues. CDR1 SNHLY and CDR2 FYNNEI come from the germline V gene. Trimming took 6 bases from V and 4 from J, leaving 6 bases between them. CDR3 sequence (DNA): TGTGCCAGCAGGAGGGTCACCGGGGAGCTGTTTTTT. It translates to CASRRVTGELFF. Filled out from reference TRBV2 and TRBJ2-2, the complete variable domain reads EPEVTQTPSHQVTQMGQEVILRCVPISNHLYFYWYRQILGQKVEFLVSFYNNEISEKSEIFDDQFSVERPDGSNFTLKIRSTKLEDSAMYFCASRRVTGELFFGEGSRLTVL.

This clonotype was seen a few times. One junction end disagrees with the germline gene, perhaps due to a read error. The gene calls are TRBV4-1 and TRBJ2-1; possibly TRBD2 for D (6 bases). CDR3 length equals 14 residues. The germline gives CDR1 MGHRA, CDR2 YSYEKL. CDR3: CASSPPGLYNEQFF. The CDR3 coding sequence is TGTGCCAGCAGCCCCCCGGGACTCTACAATGAGCAGTTCTTC.

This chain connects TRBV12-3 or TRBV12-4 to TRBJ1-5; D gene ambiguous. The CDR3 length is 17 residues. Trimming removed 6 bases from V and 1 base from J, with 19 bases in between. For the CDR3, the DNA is TGTGCCAGCAGCTCAGACCCCCCAGGAACAAGCAATCAGCCCCAGCATTTT. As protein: CASSSDPPGTSNQPQHF.

CDR3 residues: CASSGSGTGELFF. DNA of the CDR3: TGTGCCAGCAGTGGTTCGGGTACCGGGGAGCTGTTTTTT. The rearrangement joins TRBV25-1 to TRBJ2-2; D gene unclear. The CDR3 is 13 residues long. Trimming pared 4 bases from V and 5 bases from J, leaving 8 bases between. Germline V gives CDR1 MGHDK, CDR2 SYGVNS.

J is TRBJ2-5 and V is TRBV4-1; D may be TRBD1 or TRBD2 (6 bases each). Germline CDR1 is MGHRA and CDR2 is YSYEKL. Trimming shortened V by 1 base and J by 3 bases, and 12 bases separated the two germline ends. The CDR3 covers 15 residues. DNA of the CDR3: TGCGCCAGCAGCCAAGCAGGGGACTCAGAAGAGACCCAGTACTTC. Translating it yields CASSQAGDSEETQYF.

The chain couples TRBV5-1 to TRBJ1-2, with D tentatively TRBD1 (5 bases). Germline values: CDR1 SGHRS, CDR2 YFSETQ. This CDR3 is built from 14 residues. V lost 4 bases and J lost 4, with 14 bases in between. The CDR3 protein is CASSGAGMGYGYTF. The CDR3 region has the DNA TGCGCCAGCAGCGGGGCCGGGATGGGCTATGGCTACACCTTC.

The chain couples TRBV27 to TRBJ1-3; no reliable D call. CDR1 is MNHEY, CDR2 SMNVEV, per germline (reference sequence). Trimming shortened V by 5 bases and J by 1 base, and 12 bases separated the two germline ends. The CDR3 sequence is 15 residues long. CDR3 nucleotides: TGTGCCAGCAGTATGGTGTTAGGGTCTGGAAACACCATATATTTT. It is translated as CASSMVLGSGNTIYF.

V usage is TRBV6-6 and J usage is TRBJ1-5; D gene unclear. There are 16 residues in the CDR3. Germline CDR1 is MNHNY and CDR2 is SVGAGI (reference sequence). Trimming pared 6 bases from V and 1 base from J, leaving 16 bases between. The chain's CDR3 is CASRISQELSNQPQHF. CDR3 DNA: TGTGCCAGCAGAATTTCTCAGGAGCTCAGCAATCAGCCCCAGCATTTT.

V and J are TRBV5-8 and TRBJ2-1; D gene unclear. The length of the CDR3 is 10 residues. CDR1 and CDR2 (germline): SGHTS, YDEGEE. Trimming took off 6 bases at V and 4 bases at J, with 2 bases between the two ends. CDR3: CASKYNEQFF. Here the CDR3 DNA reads TGTGCCAGCAAATACAATGAGCAGTTCTTC.

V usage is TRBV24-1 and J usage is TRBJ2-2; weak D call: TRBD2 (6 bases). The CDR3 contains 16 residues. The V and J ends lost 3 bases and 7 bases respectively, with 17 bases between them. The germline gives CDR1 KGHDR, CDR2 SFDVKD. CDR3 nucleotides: TGTGCCACCAGTGATACCTTAGGAGGGGATCACGGGGAGCTGTTTTTT. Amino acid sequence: CATSDTLGGDHGELFF.

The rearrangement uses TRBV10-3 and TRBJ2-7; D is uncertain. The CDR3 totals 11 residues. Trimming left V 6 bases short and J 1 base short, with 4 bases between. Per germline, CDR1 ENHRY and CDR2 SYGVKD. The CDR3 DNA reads TGTGCCATCAGAGGATCCTACGAGCAGTACTTC. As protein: CAIRGSYEQYF.

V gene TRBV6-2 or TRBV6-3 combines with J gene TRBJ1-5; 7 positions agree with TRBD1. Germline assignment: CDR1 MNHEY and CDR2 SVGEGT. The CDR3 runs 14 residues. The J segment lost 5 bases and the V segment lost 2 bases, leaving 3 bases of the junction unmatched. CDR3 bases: TGTGCCAGCAGTTACAGGGGGCTGTATCAGCCCCAGCATTTT. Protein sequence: CASSYRGLYQPQHF.